A selection of T cell receptor beta chains follows, all from one sample in a study of metastatic and nonmetastatic thyroid tumors. Using MiXCR, TCRdb reanalyzed the PCR reads. This table has some 6,900 clones, 2.5% to 3.5% appearing once. The source material was tumor tissue. Every receptor here comes from a female donor with papillary thyroid cancer or a benign thyroid nodule (not recorded which). Some clones in this sample may be carry-over from other donors' samples. CDR3s include the opening cysteine and the closing phenylalanine or tryptophan. Fields, in order: clone size, V gene, D gene, J gene, CDR3 length, CDR3 DNA, CDR3 protein. D genes are given only for firm matches. Clone size, where shown, is once, few, many, or a class for clones that have expanded.

clone_size: many
v_call: TRBV5-1
d_call: NA
j_call: TRBJ2-7
cdr3_length: 16
cdr3_nt: TGCGCCAGCAGCAGGGGCCCGGGAGTTCTCGGCTACGAGCAGTACTTC
cdr3_aa: CASSRGPGVLGYEQYF

clone_size: many
v_call: TRBV2
d_call: TRBD2
j_call: TRBJ2-2
cdr3_length: 17
cdr3_nt: TGTGCCAGCAGTGCAGGACTAGCGGGAGTGGGGACCGGGGAGCTGTTTTTT
cdr3_aa: CASSAGLAGVGTGELFF

clone_size: many
v_call: TRBV20-1
d_call: NA
j_call: TRBJ1-4
cdr3_length: 12
cdr3_nt: TGCAGTGCAAACGGGCCGGGGGGAAAACTGTTTTTT
cdr3_aa: CSANGPGGKLFF

clone_size: NA
v_call: TRBV10-3
d_call: NA
j_call: TRBJ2-1
cdr3_length: 15
cdr3_nt: TGTGCCATCAGTGAGGGAGGGGGAGGGCGGAATGAGCAGTTCTTC
cdr3_aa: CAISEGGGGRNEQFF

clone_size: many
v_call: TRBV24-1
d_call: NA
j_call: TRBJ2-3
cdr3_length: 17
cdr3_nt: TGTGCCACCAGCAAAAGGGCAGGAGTAGCTAGCACAGATACGCAGTATTTT
cdr3_aa: CATSKRAGVASTDTQYF

clone_size: many
v_call: TRBV9
d_call: TRBD1
j_call: TRBJ2-7
cdr3_length: 13
cdr3_nt: TGTGCCAGCAGCTCGGGACAGGTGAGCGAGCAGTACTTC
cdr3_aa: CASSSGQVSEQYF

clone_size: medium-sized
v_call: TRBV5-4
d_call: TRBD2
j_call: TRBJ2-5
cdr3_length: 14
cdr3_nt: TGTGCCAGCAGCCAAGGGACTAGCGTGGAGACCCAGTACTTC
cdr3_aa: CASSQGTSVETQYF

clone_size: medium-sized
v_call: TRBV24-1
d_call: NA
j_call: TRBJ1-1
cdr3_length: 13
cdr3_nt: TGTGCCACCAGTGAGCGAGCTTCTACTGAAGCTTTCTTT
cdr3_aa: CATSERASTEAFF

clone_size: medium-sized
v_call: TRBV11-3
d_call: NA
j_call: TRBJ2-7
cdr3_length: 13
cdr3_nt: TGTGCCAGCAGCTTAGTTGGCCCTTACGAGCAGTACTTC
cdr3_aa: CASSLVGPYEQYF

clone_size: many
v_call: TRBV7-6
d_call: NA
j_call: TRBJ1-5
cdr3_length: 13
cdr3_nt: TGTGCCAGCAGCTTAGCGGAACATCAGCCCCAGCATTTT
cdr3_aa: CASSLAEHQPQHF

clone_size: many
v_call: TRBV20-1
d_call: TRBD2
j_call: TRBJ2-5
cdr3_length: 13
cdr3_nt: TGCAGTGCACGGGACTATCGGTTAGAGACCCAGTACTTC
cdr3_aa: CSARDYRLETQYF

clone_size: many
v_call: TRBV6-6
d_call: NA
j_call: TRBJ2-3
cdr3_length: 13
cdr3_nt: TGTGCCAGCAGTTACAAGAAGTTAGGTACGCAGTATTTT
cdr3_aa: CASSYKKLGTQYF

clone_size: medium-sized
v_call: TRBV19
d_call: NA
j_call: TRBJ2-5
cdr3_length: 13
cdr3_nt: TGTGCCAGTAGGGCCCGGGGGCAAGAGACCCAGTACTTC
cdr3_aa: CASRARGQETQYF

clone_size: medium-sized
v_call: TRBV20-1
d_call: TRBD2
j_call: TRBJ2-1
cdr3_length: 16
cdr3_nt: TGCAGTGCCGACAGCGAGACTAGCGGGAATTACAATGAGCAGTTCTTC
cdr3_aa: CSADSETSGNYNEQFF

clone_size: medium-sized
v_call: TRBV18
d_call: NA
j_call: TRBJ1-4
cdr3_length: 11
cdr3_nt: TGTGCCAGCAGAACTAATGAAAAACTGTTTTTT
cdr3_aa: CASRTNEKLFF

clone_size: many
v_call: TRBV28
d_call: TRBD2
j_call: TRBJ2-1
cdr3_length: 16
cdr3_nt: TGTGCCAGCATCACTTCCGGGGAGGGTAATATGGGCAAGCAGTTCTTC
cdr3_aa: CASITSGEGNMGKQFF

clone_size: few
v_call: TRBV9
d_call: NA
j_call: TRBJ2-1
cdr3_length: 17
cdr3_nt: TGTGCCAGTAGCGTAGTGGCGGGGTTTGGCCCCTACAATGAGCAGTTCTTC
cdr3_aa: CASSVVAGFGPYNEQFF

clone_size: medium-sized
v_call: TRBV7-8
d_call: NA
j_call: TRBJ2-7
cdr3_length: 13
cdr3_nt: TGTGCCAGCAGCCCTACTCTCTCCTACGAGCAGTACTTC
cdr3_aa: CASSPTLSYEQYF

clone_size: medium-sized
v_call: TRBV6-1
d_call: TRBD1
j_call: TRBJ2-7
cdr3_length: 13
cdr3_nt: TGTGCCAGCAAAGAGACAGGGGTGGACGAGCAGTACTTC
cdr3_aa: CASKETGVDEQYF

clone_size: medium-sized
v_call: TRBV15
d_call: TRBD1
j_call: TRBJ1-5
cdr3_length: 14
cdr3_nt: TGTGCCACCAGCAAGGACAGGGGCAATCAGCCCCAGCATTTT
cdr3_aa: CATSKDRGNQPQHF

clone_size: many
v_call: TRBV4-2
d_call: NA
j_call: TRBJ2-5
cdr3_length: 17
cdr3_nt: TGTGCCAGCAGCCAAGGTATTAGGCGGGATCTCCAAGAGACCCAGTACTTC
cdr3_aa: CASSQGIRRDLQETQYF

clone_size: medium-sized
v_call: TRBV5-1
d_call: NA
j_call: TRBJ2-2
cdr3_length: 14
cdr3_nt: TGCGCCAGCAGCGAGGGACCGAACACCGGGGAGCTGTTTTTT
cdr3_aa: CASSEGPNTGELFF

clone_size: medium-sized
v_call: TRBV28
d_call: TRBD1
j_call: TRBJ1-5
cdr3_length: 16
cdr3_nt: TGTGCCAGCAGTCTTGATGACAGGGGGTGGAATCAGCCCCAGCATTTT
cdr3_aa: CASSLDDRGWNQPQHF

clone_size: many
v_call: TRBV3-1
d_call: TRBD1
j_call: TRBJ1-1
cdr3_length: 15
cdr3_nt: TGTGCCAGCAGCTTACTAAACACAGGGGGCACTGAAGCTTTCTTT
cdr3_aa: CASSLLNTGGTEAFF

clone_size: many
v_call: TRBV2
d_call: TRBD2
j_call: TRBJ2-1
cdr3_length: 14
cdr3_nt: TGTGCCAGCAGCGACGGACTAGCGGGGAATGAGCAGTTCTTC
cdr3_aa: CASSDGLAGNEQFF

clone_size: many
v_call: TRBV3-1
d_call: NA
j_call: TRBJ1-5
cdr3_length: 13
cdr3_nt: TGTGCCAGCAGCCAGGCCATTCAACAGCCCCAGCATTTT
cdr3_aa: CASSQAIQQPQHF

clone_size: many
v_call: TRBV20-1
d_call: NA
j_call: TRBJ2-1
cdr3_length: 14
cdr3_nt: TGCAGTGCTAGGGCTGTGTCTCTTGGGGGTCAGCAGTTCTTC
cdr3_aa: CSARAVSLGGQQFF

clone_size: many
v_call: TRBV10-1
d_call: TRBD1
j_call: TRBJ1-1
cdr3_length: 13
cdr3_nt: TGCGCCAGCAGACAGGGGGGGAACACTGAAGCTTTCTTT
cdr3_aa: CASRQGGNTEAFF

clone_size: medium-sized
v_call: TRBV5-1
d_call: TRBD1
j_call: TRBJ1-6
cdr3_length: 15
cdr3_nt: TGCGCCAGCAGCTTCCTGGGACAGGGAAATTCACCCCTCCACTTT
cdr3_aa: CASSFLGQGNSPLHF

clone_size: many
v_call: TRBV5-1
d_call: NA
j_call: TRBJ2-5
cdr3_length: 14
cdr3_nt: TGCGCCAGCAGCTTGGACGGGCAGCAAGAGACCCAGTACTTC
cdr3_aa: CASSLDGQQETQYF

clone_size: many
v_call: TRBV7-9
d_call: TRBD1
j_call: TRBJ2-5
cdr3_length: 16
cdr3_nt: TGTGCCAGCAGCTTATACGGACAGGGGGCTGGAGAGACCCAGTACTTC
cdr3_aa: CASSLYGQGAGETQYF

clone_size: many
v_call: TRBV7-9
d_call: NA
j_call: TRBJ1-4
cdr3_length: 15
cdr3_nt: TGTGCCAGCAGCCGCCTGGAGAGGGCCCGGGAAAAACTGTTTTTT
cdr3_aa: CASSRLERAREKLFF

clone_size: medium-sized
v_call: TRBV28
d_call: TRBD1
j_call: TRBJ2-3
cdr3_length: 16
cdr3_nt: TGTGCCAGCAGTTTGGATCAGGGGGCGTTCTCGGATACGCAGTATTTT
cdr3_aa: CASSLDQGAFSDTQYF

clone_size: many
v_call: TRBV4-1
d_call: TRBD2
j_call: TRBJ2-3
cdr3_length: 16
cdr3_nt: TGCGCCAGCAGCCAATACAGTAGCGGGAGCACAGATACGCAGTATTTT
cdr3_aa: CASSQYSSGSTDTQYF

clone_size: many
v_call: TRBV5-4
d_call: NA
j_call: TRBJ2-1
cdr3_length: 17
cdr3_nt: TGTGCCAGCAGCTTGGTTCTGTTTTCGGACGGGAACAATGAGCAGTTCTTC
cdr3_aa: CASSLVLFSDGNNEQFF

clone_size: many
v_call: TRBV19
d_call: NA
j_call: TRBJ2-7
cdr3_length: 14
cdr3_nt: TGTGCCAGTAGCCCCCAGGTTGGCTCCTACGAGCAGTACTTC
cdr3_aa: CASSPQVGSYEQYF

clone_size: many
v_call: TRBV6-6
d_call: NA
j_call: TRBJ2-7
cdr3_length: 13
cdr3_nt: TGTGCCAGCAGTTACGGCCGAGCCTACGAGCAGTACTTC
cdr3_aa: CASSYGRAYEQYF

clone_size: medium-sized
v_call: TRBV20-1
d_call: NA
j_call: TRBJ2-7
cdr3_length: 15
cdr3_nt: TGCAGTGCCACTATTCTCGGGACGGTCGACTACGAGCAGTACTTC
cdr3_aa: CSATILGTVDYEQYF

clone_size: medium-sized
v_call: TRBV20-1
d_call: TRBD2
j_call: TRBJ2-3
cdr3_length: 15
cdr3_nt: TGCAGTGCTAGCCGACTAGCGATAAGTTCAGATACGCAGTATTTT
cdr3_aa: CSASRLAISSDTQYF

clone_size: medium-sized
v_call: TRBV12-3/TRBV12-4
d_call: NA
j_call: TRBJ1-3
cdr3_length: 15
cdr3_nt: TGTGCCAGCAGTCCGCCTGGAGCCTCTGGAAACACCATATATTTT
cdr3_aa: CASSPPGASGNTIYF

clone_size: medium-sized
v_call: TRBV13
d_call: NA
j_call: TRBJ2-7
cdr3_length: 11
cdr3_nt: TGTGCCAGCAGCCAACGGGGGGAGCAGTACTTC
cdr3_aa: CASSQRGEQYF

clone_size: many
v_call: TRBV10-3
d_call: NA
j_call: TRBJ2-7
cdr3_length: 14
cdr3_nt: TGTGCCATCAGTGAGTCGGTATTCTGGAATCAGCAGTACTTC
cdr3_aa: CAISESVFWNQQYF